A selection of T cell receptor beta chains follows, all from one sample in a study of cytomegalovirus exposure and HLA in healthy donors. The table came from immunoSEQ multiplex PCR; TCRdb's copy has only in-frame clones and leaves some out. The data hold roughly 170,000 clones, with 70% to 85% observed a single time. Sequencing was done on a sample of PBMCs. The source of these receptors is a woman in her thirties in good health and CMV-seropositive. The conserved cysteine and the conserved F or W are not part of the CDR3 here. Not every row has a clone size; where given, it reads once, few, many or a size class.

abundance,j_gene,v_gene,CDR3aa
.,TRBJ2-1,TRBV28,ASSSPGLLQVGSSYNEQF
.,TRBJ2-5,TRBV18,ASSPLDRGETQY
.,TRBJ2-7,TRBV15,ATSPRTSTYEQY
.,TRBJ1-2,TRBV2,ASRSVDNIYGYT
.,TRBJ2-5,TRBV5-1,ASSLSGSGETQY
.,TRBJ2-5,TRBV28,ASSLLVTGQETQY
.,TRBJ2-7,TRBV15,ATSRDLNSGGTAGYEQY
.,TRBJ2-7,TRBV19,ASSIDTSSYEQY
.,TRBJ2-3,TRBV29-1,SHGGGTDTQY
once,TRBJ2-7,TRBV10-3,AISGVAGGIYEQY
.,TRBJ2-7,TRBV4-3,ASSQSRSYEQY
.,TRBJ2-7,TRBV9,ASSVSRGSYEQY
once,TRBJ2-1,TRBV27,ASSLSPAVRSNEQF
.,TRBJ2-3,TRBV6-1,ASSNGQTSTDTQY
.,TRBJ2-2,TRBV11-3,ASSPLAGELF
once,TRBJ1-5,TRBV10-3,AISQGGYQPQH
few,TRBJ1-5,TRBV7-2,ASSKIPPQGNQPQH
.,TRBJ2-7,TRBV5-5,ASRLEGAADEQY
few,TRBJ2-5,TRBV28,ASSPNWFGETQY
.,TRBJ2-5,TRBV4-1,ASSPPREERVYQETQY
.,TRBJ1-1,TRBV9,ASSSGTLNTEAF
.,TRBJ1-5,TRBV2,ASSEVGHVHSNQPQH
.,TRBJ1-2,TRBV15,ATSTILRDRGQGYGYT
.,TRBJ2-7,TRBV30,AWSVGTTYEQY
.,TRBJ2-7,TRBV7-6,ASSFSPGEQY
.,TRBJ1-2,TRBV7-6,ASSLAGTGVEGYT
.,TRBJ2-7,TRBV7-8,ASSFGHTYEQY
.,TRBJ1-5,TRBV30,AWSVGAGNQPQH
.,TRBJ2-5,TRBV6-5,ASLAGGSETQY
.,TRBJ2-5,TRBV28,ASSLQQPQGQETQY
.,TRBJ2-3,TRBV30,ALGRGAADTQY
.,TRBJ2-5,TRBV10-3,AISESGEETQY
.,TRBJ1-2,TRBV28,ASSLALLDYGYT
.,TRBJ2-3,TRBV19,ASSSGQGITDTQY
many,TRBJ2-6,TRBV28,ASSLVGAGANVLT
.,TRBJ1-1,TRBV28,ASSLDLGEVTEAF
.,TRBJ2-2,TRBV11-2,ASSARDSGELF
.,TRBJ2-5,TRBV5-6,ASSSGFLWETQY
.,TRBJ2-7,TRBV19,ASSILPSGRTEQY
.,TRBJ2-5,TRBV6-6,ASSRGKETQY
.,TRBJ2-6,TRBV4-1,ASSPSIREPGANVLT
.,TRBJ1-1,TRBV7-9,ASTPGGNTEAF
.,TRBJ1-1,TRBV5-4,ASSSLDRGLGTEAF
.,TRBJ2-1,TRBV28,ASSPPGNEQF
.,TRBJ2-2,TRBV7-3,ASRGQGRTGELF
once,TRBJ1-4,TRBV29-1,SVRDRANEKLF
few,TRBJ2-3,TRBV9,ASSPRLRGDTQY
once,TRBJ1-1,TRBV10-3,ASNTVQEGTEAF
.,TRBJ1-1,TRBV5-1,ASSLAGDTEAF
.,TRBJ1-5,TRBV30,AWRGGGLGQPQH
.,TRBJ2-3,TRBV27,ASSIRLAVDTSGDTQY
.,TRBJ2-7,TRBV4-2,ASSQDRQNYEQY
.,TRBJ2-1,TRBV6-1,ASSEGTSGVNSYNEQF